Listed here are 25 T cell receptor beta chains from one sample, sequenced in a study of T cell repertoires in cytomegalovirus infection. TCRdb called the reads again in MiXCR, with one record for every CDR3 protein. The repertoire includes about 150,000 distinct CDR3 sequences, about 15% of them detected once, and over 15% sits in the top ten. The sequencing sample was made of CD8+ T cells from PBMCs. The receptors derive from a human donor in good health (CMV status not recorded). Some clones in this sample may be carry-over from other donors' samples.

This clonotype was counted at least ten times. The V gene is TRBV7-2, the J gene TRBJ1-5; TRBD1 is a possible D gene (5 bases). The CDR3 covers 15 residues. Germline V lookup: CDR1 SGHTA, CDR2 FQGNSA. With 5 bases removed from V and 5 bases from J, the gap between germline ends came to 16 bases. This CDR3 is CASSLSPGPHQPQHF. CDR3 bases: TGTGCCAGCAGCCTATCGCCGGGGCCCCATCAGCCCCAGCATTTT.

V gene TRBV28 combines with J gene TRBJ2-2; the D gene is possibly TRBD2 (5 bases). CDR1 is MDHEN, CDR2 SYDVKM, per germline. Trimming pared 7 bases from V and 3 bases from J, leaving 12 bases between. The length of the CDR3 is 14 residues. CDR3 nucleotides: TGTGCCAGCATTCGGGGAATCTACACCGGGGAGCTGTTTTTT. The encoded protein is CASIRGIYTGELFF.

This chain links TRBV6-2 or TRBV6-3 with TRBJ2-5; no reliable D call. The CDR3 covers 13 residues. The V and J ends lost 1 base and 4 bases respectively, with 7 bases between them. The germline V gene encodes CDR1 MNHEY and CDR2 SVGEGT. The CDR3 sequence: CASSYWQRETQYF. As DNA, the CDR3 is TGTGCCAGCAGTTACTGGCAGAGAGAGACCCAGTACTTC.

This chain joins TRBV7-2 and TRBJ2-5; weak D call: TRBD1 (6 bases). The CDR3 is 14 amino acids. Germline V gene data show CDR1 as SGHTA and CDR2 as FQGNSA. Between the trimmed V and J ends, which lost 4 bases and 5 bases, there was a span of 14 bases. The CDR3 spells CASSSPGAGETQYF. CDR3 in DNA: TGTGCCAGCAGCTCGCCAGGGGCTGGGGAGACCCAGTACTTC. Based on the CDR3 plus reference TRBV7-2 and TRBJ2-5, the full variable domain is GAGVSQSPSNKVTEKGKDVELRCDPISGHTALYWYRQSLGQGLEFLIYFQGNSAPDKSGLPSDRFSAERTGGSVSTLTIQRTQQEDSAVYLCASSSPGAGETQYFGPGTRLLVL.

The rearrangement joins TRBV4-1 to TRBJ1-1, with D unresolved. Trimming removed 0 bases at V and 5 bases at J, with 10 bases between. CDR1 and CDR2 from the germline V gene are MGHRA and YSYEKL. The length of the CDR3 is 14 residues. CDR3 nucleotides: TGCGCCAGCAGCCAAGATATGGGGATGACTGAAGCTTTCTTT. It translates to CASSQDMGMTEAFF.

This chain joins TRBV12-5 and TRBJ1-2; 9 bases fit TRBD1. The V segment lost 0 bases and the J segment 4 bases; nucleotides outside the gene matches: 12. Per germline, CDR1 LGHNT and CDR2 FRNRAP. The CDR3 runs to 18 residues. The CDR3 coding sequence is TGTGCTAGTGGTTTGGTCCCGACAGGGGGTTGGTATCCCTATGGCTACACCTTC. Its translation is CASGLVPTGGWYPYGYTF.

The chain couples TRBV27 to TRBJ2-7; D might be TRBD1 (5 bases). V lost 3 bases and J lost 6, with 12 bases in between. This CDR3 is 13 amino acids long. CDR1 is MNHEY, CDR2 SMNVEV, per germline (reference sequence). The CDR3 nucleotides read TGTGCCAGCAGTTTGTTCAGGGCCTCCGAGCAGTACTTC. Translated: CASSLFRASEQYF.

This rearrangement joins TRBV7-9 to TRBJ2-4; the D is unclear. Trimming pared 5 bases from V and 8 bases from J, leaving 16 bases between. This CDR3 spans 14 amino acids. From germline, CDR1 is SEHNR and CDR2 FQNEAQ (reference sequence). In DNA, the CDR3 is TGTGCCAGCAGCAAGGACCGTTTCGAGGACATTCAGTACTTC. Translated: CASSKDRFEDIQYF.

The chain uses TRBV7-6 and TRBJ2-7; no clear D gene. V was cut by 4 bases and J by 4 bases, with 8 bases left in between. There are 12 residues in the CDR3. Germline V gives CDR1 SGHVS, CDR2 FNYEAQ. CDR3 sequence reads: CASSSNKYEQYF. The CDR3 nucleotides read TGTGCCAGCAGCTCCAACAAGTACGAGCAGTACTTC. The whole variable domain, remainder taken from reference TRBV7-6 and TRBJ2-7, is GAGVSQSPRYKVTKRGQDVALRCDPISGHVSLYWYRQALGQGPEFLTYFNYEAQQDKSGLPNDRFSAERPEGSISTLTIQRTEQRDSAMYRCASSSNKYEQYFGPGTRLTVT.

This clonotype was found a few times. V is TRBV12-3 or TRBV12-4 and J is TRBJ2-5; 8 nucleotides line up with TRBD1. Unmatched junction bases numbered 4, after V lost 5 bases and J lost 5 bases. CDR3 length: 13 amino acids. CDR3 residues: CASSQGAEETQYF. Written as DNA, the CDR3 is TGTGCCAGCAGTCAGGGGGCTGAGGAGACCCAGTACTTC.

A few counts support this clonotype. CDR3 coding DNA: TGTGCCAGCAGTTTTGGGGCCGGGCCCTCGGAAGAGACCCAGTACTTC. Residues: CASSFGAGPSEETQYF. The chain couples TRBV28 to TRBJ2-5; tentatively, D is TRBD1 (5 bases). CDR1 and CDR2 (germline): MDHEN, SYDVKM. This CDR3 spans 16 amino acids. Trimming left V 3 bases short and J 3 bases short, with 17 bases between.

This clonotype was seen more than once but under ten times. The gene calls are TRBV27 and TRBJ1-6; no clear D. Germline CDR1 and CDR2: MNHEY and SMNVEV (reference sequence). The CDR3 is made up of 13 amino acids. The V gene lost 0 bases and the J gene lost 6 bases, with 3 bases spanning the gap. CDR3 residues: CASSLSSNSPLHF. CDR3 coding DNA: TGTGCCAGCAGTTTATCGTCTAATTCACCCCTCCACTTT.

The J gene is TRBJ2-1, the V gene TRBV7-2, with D uncertain. The CDR3 spans 15 residues. V shed 5 bases and J shed 4 bases, with 15 bases lying between them. Germline V lookup: CDR1 SGHTA, CDR2 FQGNSA. For the CDR3, the DNA is TGTGCCAGCAGCCTGGCGATAGGAAGGTACAATGAGCAGTTCTTC. Amino acid sequence: CASSLAIGRYNEQFF.

The genes are TRBV5-1 and TRBJ2-6; D not certain. V lost 2 bases and J 4 bases, leaving 7 bases between the germline ends. The CDR3 loop spans 14 amino acids. Germline CDR1 is SGHRS and CDR2 is YFSETQ. The CDR3 nucleotides are TGCGCCAGCAGCTTTAGCCAAGGGGCCAACGTCCTGACTTTC. Translated: CASSFSQGANVLTF.

Remarks on this clonotype: One end of the junction does not line up with germline, which may come from a read error. This chain links TRBV7-9 with TRBJ2-1; D tentatively fits TRBD1 or TRBD2 (5 bases each). CDR3 length: 12 amino acids. Germline CDR1 and CDR2: SEHNR and FQNEAQ (reference sequence). CDR3 sequence reads: CASSHIPGPMLF. CDR3 DNA sequence: TGTGCCAGCAGCCACATACCGGGACCCATGCTCTTC.

The sample holds a few counts of this clonotype. The chain combines TRBV7-8 with TRBJ2-5, with 9 bases identical to TRBD2. The CDR3 length is 17 residues. Germline trimming cut 6 bases from V and 3 bases from J; bases unmatched to any gene: 14. The germline CDR1 and CDR2 sequences are SGHVS and FQNEAQ. Written as DNA, the CDR3 is TGTGCCAGCAGTCCCTACTCGCCTAGCGGGGTGAAAGAGACCCAGTACTTC. This gives the protein CASSPYSPSGVKETQYF. Full variable domain (remainder filled in from reference TRBV7-8 and TRBJ2-5): GAGVSQSPRYKVAKRGQDVALRCDPISGHVSLFWYQQALGQGPEFLTYFQNEAQLDKSGLPSDRFFAERPEGSVSTLKIQRTQQEDSAVYLCASSPYSPSGVKETQYFGPGTRLLVL.

The chain employs TRBV12-3 or TRBV12-4 and TRBJ2-5; D may be TRBD1 or TRBD2 (5 bases each). The CDR3 runs to 17 residues. V lost 6 bases and J 2 bases, leaving 22 bases between the germline ends. The CDR3 loop is CASSPAGSGQAQETQYF. CDR3 nucleotide sequence: TGTGCCAGCAGCCCAGCTGGGAGCGGACAAGCTCAAGAGACCCAGTACTTC.

The chain carries TRBV28 and TRBJ2-7; the D gene is possibly TRBD2 (6 bases). This CDR3 spans 16 amino acids. The germline gives CDR1 MDHEN, CDR2 SYDVKM. V shed 0 bases and J shed 0 bases, with 12 bases lying between them. CDR3 bases: TGTGCCAGCAGTTTATGGGGCGGGACCAACTCCTACGAGCAGTACTTC. Protein sequence: CASSLWGGTNSYEQYF.

This clonotype has more than one count but fewer than ten. CDR3 in amino acids: CASSQDPGGGDGYTF. The CDR3 coding sequence is TGCGCCAGCAGCCAAGACCCGGGGGGCGGAGATGGCTACACCTTC. This rearrangement joins TRBV4-3 to TRBJ1-2, with D perhaps TRBD1 (6 bases). CDR3 length: 15 residues. Trimming took off 0 bases at V and 6 bases at J, with 14 bases between the two ends. Germline loops: CDR1 LGHNA, CDR2 YSLEER.

This clonotype has a handful of counts. The rearrangement joins TRBV7-9 to TRBJ2-5, with D perhaps matching TRBD2 (5 bases). The CDR3 runs to 14 residues. The V end was cut by 5 bases, the J end by 1 base, with 11 bases between. CDR1 and CDR2 from the germline V gene are SEHNR and FQNEAQ (reference sequence). The CDR3 loop is CASSPGLVQETQYF. DNA of the CDR3: TGTGCCAGCAGCCCCGGACTGGTCCAAGAGACCCAGTACTTC.

The J gene is TRBJ2-7, the V gene TRBV19; 10 bases match TRBD1. Looked up from germline, CDR1 is LNHDA and CDR2 is SQIVND (reference sequence). The junction had 16 bases not matched to a gene; V was cut back by 8 bases and J by 3 bases. CDR3 length: 17 amino acids. In DNA form, the CDR3 reads TGTGCCAGTCTTGAAATAGCATCCGGGACAGGGGACTACGAGCAGTACTTC. Translation gives CASLEIASGTGDYEQYF.

CDR3 sequence (DNA): TGTGCCAGCAGCTTAGGTGTGATCACTGAAGCTTTCTTT. Protein sequence: CASSLGVITEAFF. The chain combines TRBV7-2 with TRBJ1-1; the D is unclear. Trimming took off 1 base at V and 4 bases at J, with 7 bases between the two ends. CDR1 is SGHTA, CDR2 FQGNSA, per germline. CDR3 size: 13 residues.

This clonotype was recorded a few times. V gene TRBV12-3 or TRBV12-4 combines with J gene TRBJ2-2; TRBD2 matches 8 bases. The CDR3 consists of 16 residues. The ends lost 3 bases at V and 3 bases at J; junction bases unmatched: 6. CDR3 sequence reads: CASSFRAGGYTGELFF. The CDR3 DNA sequence: TGTGCCAGCAGTTTCAGGGCGGGGGGTTACACCGGGGAGCTGTTTTTT.

The chain employs TRBV28 and TRBJ2-1, with 8 bases aligning to TRBD2. V lost 7 bases to trimming and J lost 2 bases; unmatched junction nucleotides: 4. The CDR3 covers 14 residues. Germline lookup yields CDR1 MDHEN and CDR2 SYDVKM. This chain's CDR3 is CASTGLAAYNEQFF. As DNA, the CDR3 is TGTGCCAGCACTGGACTAGCAGCCTACAATGAGCAGTTCTTC.

The V call is TRBV7-9, the J call TRBJ1-1; no firm D call. The CDR3 sequence is 15 residues long. Germline V lookup: CDR1 SEHNR, CDR2 FQNEAQ (reference sequence). V was shortened by 1 base and J by 6 bases, with 15 bases between the two germline ends. The CDR3 is CASSLGDWVDAEAFF. As DNA, the CDR3 is TGTGCCAGCAGCTTAGGGGATTGGGTCGATGCTGAAGCTTTCTTT.